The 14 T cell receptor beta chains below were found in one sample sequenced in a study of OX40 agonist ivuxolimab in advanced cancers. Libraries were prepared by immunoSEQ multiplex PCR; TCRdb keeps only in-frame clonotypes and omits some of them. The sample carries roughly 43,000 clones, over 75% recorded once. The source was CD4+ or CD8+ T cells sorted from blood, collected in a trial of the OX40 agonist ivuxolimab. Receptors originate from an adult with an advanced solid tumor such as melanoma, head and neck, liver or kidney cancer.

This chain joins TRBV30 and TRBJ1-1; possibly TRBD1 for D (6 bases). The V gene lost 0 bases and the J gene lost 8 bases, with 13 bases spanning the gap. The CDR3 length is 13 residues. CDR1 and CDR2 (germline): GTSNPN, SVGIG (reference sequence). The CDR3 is CAWSVLGRGEAFF. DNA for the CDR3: TGTGCCTGGAGTGTACTTGGCAGGGGCGAAGCTTTCTTT.

The CDR3, as DNA: TGTGCCAGTAGTAAGGATGGTTGGGATAGGGACGGGCAGCCCCAGCATTTT. Translated, it gives CASSKDGWDRDGQPQHF. This sequence joins TRBV19 and TRBJ1-5, with D tentatively TRBD1 (5 bases). Germline V gene lookup returns CDR1 LNHDA and CDR2 SQIVND (reference sequence). There are 17 residues in the CDR3. V lost 4 bases to trimming and J lost 7 bases, with 23 bases between them.

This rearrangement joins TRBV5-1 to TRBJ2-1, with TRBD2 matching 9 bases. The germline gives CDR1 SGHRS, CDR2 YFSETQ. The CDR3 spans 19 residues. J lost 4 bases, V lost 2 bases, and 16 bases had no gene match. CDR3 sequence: CASSFPGGGATGTYNEQFF. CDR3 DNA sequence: TGCGCCAGCAGCTTCCCAGGCGGGGGGGCCACGGGTACGTACAATGAGCAGTTCTTC.

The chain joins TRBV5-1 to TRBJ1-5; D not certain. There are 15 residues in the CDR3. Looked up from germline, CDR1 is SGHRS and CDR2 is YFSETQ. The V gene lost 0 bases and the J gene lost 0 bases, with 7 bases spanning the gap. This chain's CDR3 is CASSLGLNSNQPQHF. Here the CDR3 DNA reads TGCGCCAGCAGCTTGGGCCTCAATAGCAATCAGCCCCAGCATTTT. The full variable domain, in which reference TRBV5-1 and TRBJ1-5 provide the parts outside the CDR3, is KAGVTQTPRYLIKTRGQQVTLSCSPISGHRSVSWYQQTPGQGLQFLFEYFSETQRNKGNFPGRFSGRQFSNSRSEMNVSTLELGDSALYLCASSLGLNSNQPQHFGDGTRLSIL.

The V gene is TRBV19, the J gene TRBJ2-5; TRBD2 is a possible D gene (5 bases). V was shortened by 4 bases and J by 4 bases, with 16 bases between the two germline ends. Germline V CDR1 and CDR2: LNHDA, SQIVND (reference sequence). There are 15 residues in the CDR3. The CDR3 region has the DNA TGTGCCAGTAGTAGGGGAAATCTCGGGATAGAGACCCAGTACTTC. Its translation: CASSRGNLGIETQYF.

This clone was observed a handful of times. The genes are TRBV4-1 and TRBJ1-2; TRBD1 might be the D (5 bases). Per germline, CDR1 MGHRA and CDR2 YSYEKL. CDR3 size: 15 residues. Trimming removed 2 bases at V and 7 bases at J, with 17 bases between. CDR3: CASSQRAAGTTGYTF. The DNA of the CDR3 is TGCGCCAGCAGCCAAAGGGCGGCGGGGACTACTGGCTACACCTTC.

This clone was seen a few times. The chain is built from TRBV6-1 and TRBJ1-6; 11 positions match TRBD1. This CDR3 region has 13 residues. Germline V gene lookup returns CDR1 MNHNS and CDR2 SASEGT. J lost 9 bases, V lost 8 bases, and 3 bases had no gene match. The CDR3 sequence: CASGTGGFSPLHF. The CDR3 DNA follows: TGTGCCAGCGGGACAGGGGGGTTTTCACCCCTCCACTTT.

The CDR3 region has the DNA TGTGCCAGCACTGCCGAGGCAGGAGGACCCTACGAGCAGTACTTC. It translates to CASTAEAGGPYEQYF. The gene calls are TRBV5-5 and TRBJ2-7, with a weak D call TRBD2 (5 bases). Germline V lookup: CDR1 SGHKS, CDR2 YYEKEE (reference sequence). V was shortened by 6 bases and J by 2 bases, with 18 bases between the two germline ends. The CDR3 totals 15 residues.

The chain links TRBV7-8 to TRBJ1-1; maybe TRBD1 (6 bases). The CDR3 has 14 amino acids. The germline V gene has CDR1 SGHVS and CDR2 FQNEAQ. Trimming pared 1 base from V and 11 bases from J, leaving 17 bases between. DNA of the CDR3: TGTGCCAGCAGCTTAGAAGGTAGACAGGCGAGTGCTTTCTTT. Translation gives CASSLEGRQASAFF.

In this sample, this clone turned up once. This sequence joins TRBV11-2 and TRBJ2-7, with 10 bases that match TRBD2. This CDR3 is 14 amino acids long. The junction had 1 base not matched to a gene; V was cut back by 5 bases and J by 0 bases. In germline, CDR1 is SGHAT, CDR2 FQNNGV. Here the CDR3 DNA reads TGTGCCAGCAGCGTAGCGGGGGGCTCCTACGAGCAGTACTTC. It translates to CASSVAGGSYEQYF. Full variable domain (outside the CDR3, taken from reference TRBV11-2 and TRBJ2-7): EAGVAQSPRYKIIEKRQSVAFWCNPISGHATLYWYQQILGQGPKLLIQFQNNGVVDDSQLPKDRFSAERLKGVDSTLKIQPAKLEDSAVYLCASSVAGGSYEQYFGPGTRLTVT.

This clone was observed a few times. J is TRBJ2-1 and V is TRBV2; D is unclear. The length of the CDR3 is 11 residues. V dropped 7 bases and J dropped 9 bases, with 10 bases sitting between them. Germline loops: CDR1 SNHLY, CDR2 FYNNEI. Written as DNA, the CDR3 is TGTGCCAGCAACCTAGGCGGTGAGCAGTTCTTC. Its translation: CASNLGGEQFF.

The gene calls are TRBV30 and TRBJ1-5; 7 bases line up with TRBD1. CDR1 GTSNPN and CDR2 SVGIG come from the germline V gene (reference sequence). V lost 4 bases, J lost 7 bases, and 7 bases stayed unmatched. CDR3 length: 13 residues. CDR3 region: CAWTGQLEQPQHF. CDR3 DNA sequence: TGTGCCTGGACGGGACAGCTGGAGCAGCCCCAGCATTTT. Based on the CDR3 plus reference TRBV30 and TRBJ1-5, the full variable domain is SQTIHQWPATLVQPVGSPLSLECTVEGTSNPNLYWYRQAAGRGLQLLFYSVGIGQISSEVPQNLSASRPQDRQFILSSKKLLLSDSGFYLCAWTGQLEQPQHFGDGTRLSIL.

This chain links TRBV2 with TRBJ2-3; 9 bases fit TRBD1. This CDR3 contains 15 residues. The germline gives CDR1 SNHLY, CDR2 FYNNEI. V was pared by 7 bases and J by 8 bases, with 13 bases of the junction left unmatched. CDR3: CASTGGTGRLGTQYF. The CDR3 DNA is TGTGCCAGCACTGGGGGGACAGGGAGGTTGGGTACGCAGTATTTT. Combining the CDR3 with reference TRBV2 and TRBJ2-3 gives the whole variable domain EPEVTQTPSHQVTQMGQEVILRCVPISNHLYFYWYRQILGQKVEFLVSFYNNEISEKSEIFDDQFSVERPDGSNFTLKIRSTKLEDSAMYFCASTGGTGRLGTQYFGPGTRLTVL.

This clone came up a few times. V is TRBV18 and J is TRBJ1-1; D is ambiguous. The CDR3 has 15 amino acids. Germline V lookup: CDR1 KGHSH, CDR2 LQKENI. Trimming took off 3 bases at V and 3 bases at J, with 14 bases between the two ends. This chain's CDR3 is CASSPSKVSHTEAFF. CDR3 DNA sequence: TGTGCCAGCTCACCGAGTAAGGTCAGTCACACTGAAGCTTTCTTT.